Listed below are T cell receptor beta chains from one sample, sequenced in a study of blood T cell repertoires in COVID-19. Produced via immunoSEQ multiplex PCR; TCRdb's table is partial and in-frame only. The table lists some 50,000 clones, about 89% of them singletons. Sequenced sample: peripheral blood. These receptors all come from a human donor in a cohort sampled during active COVID-19. CDR3s include the opening cysteine and the closing phenylalanine or tryptophan. Fields, in order: D gene, clone size, J gene, V gene, CDR3 DNA, CDR3 protein. The D gene is left open where the match is weak. Rows give clone size only sometimes, using once, few, many, or a class for an expanded clone.

>TRBD2|NA|TRBJ2-2|TRBV6-5
TGTGCCAGCAAGACTAGCGGGTTTACCGGGGAGCTGTTTTTT
CASKTSGFTGELFF
>NA|NA|TRBJ1-6|TRBV2
TGTGCCAGCAGTACCGACAGGCGTAATTCACCCCTCCACTTT
CASSTDRRNSPLHF
>NA|NA|TRBJ2-5|TRBV7-9
TGTGCCAGCAGCTTAGGGAGTCAAGAGACCCAGTACTTC
CASSLGSQETQYF
>TRBD1|NA|TRBJ1-3|TRBV19
TGTGCCACCGGACAGGGGGCATCTGGAAACACCATATATTTT
CATGQGASGNTIYF
>NA|NA|TRBJ1-2|TRBV15
TGTGCCACCAGCAGAGATGGGAGTTCGAACCTGGAAACTAACTATGGCTACACCTTC
CATSRDGSSNLETNYGYTF
>TRBD2|NA|TRBJ2-3|TRBV5-4
TGTGCCAGCAGCTCAAGGACTAGCGGGCTAGATACGCAGTATTTT
CASSSRTSGLDTQYF
>NA|NA|TRBJ2-7|TRBV27
TGTGCCAGCAGTTTATCCGAGACAGGAGACTACGAGCAGTACTTC
CASSLSETGDYEQYF
>NA|NA|TRBJ2-7|TRBV2
TGTGCCAGCAGTGACGGAGATTCCTACGAGCAGTACTTC
CASSDGDSYEQYF
>NA|NA|TRBJ2-1|TRBV18
TGTGCCAGCTCACGTCAAGAAGGGGTCGGAAACAATGAGCAGTTCTTC
CASSRQEGVGNNEQFF
>TRBD2|NA|TRBJ2-3|TRBV10-3
TGTGCCACTAGCGGGATAGGCTCAGATACGCAGTATTTT
CATSGIGSDTQYF
>NA|NA|TRBJ1-6|TRBV25-1
TGTGCCACCAGACAGGCCACCTATAATTCACCCCTCCACTTT
CATRQATYNSPLHF
>TRBD1|NA|TRBJ2-6|TRBV7-2
TGTGCCAGCAGCAACTGGGACAGGGTAACAGGGGCCAACGTCCTGACTTTC
CASSNWDRVTGANVLTF
>TRBD1|NA|TRBJ1-1|TRBV29-1
TGCAGCGTTGATCCGGGACAGCCCCATGCTTTCTTT
CSVDPGQPHAFF
>TRBD2|NA|TRBJ2-7|TRBV11-3
TGTGCCAGCAGCCCAAAACTAGCGGGAGTTGGCGAGCAGTACTTC
CASSPKLAGVGEQYF
>NA|once|TRBJ2-5|TRBV6-1
TGTGCCAGCAGTGAATCGCTAGCGAGAGGGGAGACCCAGTACTTC
CASSESLARGETQYF
>NA|NA|TRBJ2-7|TRBV4-2
TGTGCCAGCAGCCAAGAGCCGGGATCCTACGAGCAGTACTTC
CASSQEPGSYEQYF
>NA|few|TRBJ2-1|TRBV6-5
TGTGCCAGCAGTTACTCGACTATGAATGAGCAGTTCTTC
CASSYSTMNEQFF
>NA|NA|TRBJ1-2|TRBV7-9
TGTGCCAGCAGCCCCGACAGGCCCTATGGCTACACCTTC
CASSPDRPYGYTF
>TRBD1|NA|TRBJ2-7|TRBV19
TGTGCCAGTAGTATTGGACAGGGGGGGGCCTACGAGCAGTACTTC
CASSIGQGGAYEQYF
>NA|NA|TRBJ1-1|TRBV5-5
TGTGCCAGCAGCTTGGTGGGAGTGATGAACACTGAAGCTTTCTTT
CASSLVGVMNTEAFF
>NA|NA|TRBJ2-7|TRBV9
TGTGCCAGCAGCGTAGCTAGTAGCTACCACGAGCAGTACTTC
CASSVASSYHEQYF
>NA|NA|TRBJ1-3|TRBV9
TGTGCCAGCAGCGTAGATAACCGAGGGCCCATATATTTT
CASSVDNRGPIYF
>TRBD1|NA|TRBJ2-7|TRBV5-6
TGTGCCAGCAGCTTGGCCGGGACAGGCTCCTACGAGCAGTACTTC
CASSLAGTGSYEQYF
>TRBD1|NA|TRBJ2-7|TRBV6-5
TGTGCCAGCAGGGGCCGACAGGGATCCTACGAGCAGTACTTC
CASRGRQGSYEQYF
>TRBD2|NA|TRBJ2-4|TRBV28
TGTGCCAGCAGTTTATCTCTGACTAGCGGGAGGGGGGAAAGCATTCAGTACTTC
CASSLSLTSGRGESIQYF
>NA|NA|TRBJ2-5|TRBV7-2
TGTGCCAGCACCGCAGACAGACAAGAGACCCAGTACTTC
CASTADRQETQYF
>TRBD2|NA|TRBJ2-3|TRBV6-1
TGTGCCAGCAGTGCGGGACTAGCGGGAGGGCAGGGCACAGATACGCAGTATTTT
CASSAGLAGGQGTDTQYF
>NA|NA|TRBJ1-1|TRBV6-5
TGTGCCAGCAGTTACGCGGGTGGGACTGAAGCTTTCTTT
CASSYAGGTEAFF
>NA|few|TRBJ2-7|TRBV3-1/TRBV3-2
TGTGCCAGCAGCCAAGGGGTGACAAACTCCTACGAGCAGTACTTC
CASSQGVTNSYEQYF
>NA|once|TRBJ1-5|TRBV9
TGTGCCAGCAGCGTCGGCAGGGAAGGCAATCAGCCCCAGCATTTT
CASSVGREGNQPQHF
>TRBD2|NA|TRBJ2-7|TRBV5-4
TGTGCCAGCAGCTTGGCGGGGGGGGGAGCGAGCTCCTACGAGCAGTACTTC
CASSLAGGGASSYEQYF
>TRBD1|NA|TRBJ2-7|TRBV5-5
TGTGCCAGCAGCGGTAGGACAGGGGATTACTACGAGCAGTACTTC
CASSGRTGDYYEQYF
>NA|once|TRBJ1-1|TRBV7-8
TGTGCCAGCAGCTTGGACACCGCAGCGAACACTGAAGCTTTCTTT
CASSLDTAANTEAFF
>TRBD1|NA|TRBJ2-1|TRBV10-3
TGTGCCACAGGGACAGGCGTCACCAATGAGCAGTTCTTC
CATGTGVTNEQFF
>TRBD2|NA|TRBJ2-1|TRBV30
TGTGCCTGGGGCCGGACTAGCGGCCAAGAGACGCAGTTCTTC
CAWGRTSGQETQFF
>NA|NA|TRBJ1-2|TRBV20-1
TGCAGTGCTAGTCTACTAATGAACTATGGCTACACCTTC
CSASLLMNYGYTF
>TRBD1|NA|TRBJ1-4|TRBV28
TGTGCCAGCAGTCGGACAGGGGGCTATGAAAAACTGTTTTTT
CASSRTGGYEKLFF
>TRBD1|NA|TRBJ2-5|TRBV12-5
TGTGCTAGTGGTCGGGACAGTGAAGAGACCCAGTACTTC
CASGRDSEETQYF
>TRBD2|NA|TRBJ2-1|TRBV19
TGTGCCAGTAGTATTAGCGGGGGGGCCTTCAATGAGCAGTTCTTC
CASSISGGAFNEQFF
>NA|NA|TRBJ1-1|TRBV9
TGTGCCAGCAGCGTTAGTAAGAACACTGAAGCTTTCTTT
CASSVSKNTEAFF
>TRBD2|NA|TRBJ2-7|TRBV7-9
TGTGCCAGCAGCCCCGGCGCTAGCGGGTTCTACGAGCAGTACTTC
CASSPGASGFYEQYF
>NA|NA|TRBJ1-4|TRBV20-1
TGCAGTGCTAGTAAGGGGTTATTTGGGAATGAAAAACTGTTTTTT
CSASKGLFGNEKLFF
>TRBD1|NA|TRBJ1-4|TRBV14
TGTGCCAGCAGCCAGAGACAGGGGGGCCTCGAAAAACTGTTTTTT
CASSQRQGGLEKLFF
>NA|NA|TRBJ1-6|TRBV2
TGTGCCAGCAGTGAAAAGTTCCAGAATTCACCCCTCCACTTT
CASSEKFQNSPLHF
>TRBD2|NA|TRBJ2-1|TRBV6-4
TGTGCCAGCAGTGACACTAGCGGGGGGGCCAATGAGCAGTTCTTC
CASSDTSGGANEQFF
>NA|NA|TRBJ2-7|TRBV6-5
TGTGCCAGCAGTTACGCTCCAGGTTACGAGCAGTACTTC
CASSYAPGYEQYF
>NA|NA|TRBJ1-1|TRBV7-9
TGTGCCAGCAGCTTATGGGGGGACCGGGAAGCTTTCTTT
CASSLWGDREAFF
>TRBD1|NA|TRBJ2-7|TRBV28
TGTGCCAGCAGCGCCACAGGGGTTGGCTACGAGCAGTACTTC
CASSATGVGYEQYF
>NA|NA|TRBJ2-1|TRBV19
TGTGCCAGTACCCCGGGACAAACCTACAATGAGCAGTTCTTC
CASTPGQTYNEQFF
>TRBD2|NA|TRBJ2-7|TRBV6-5
TGTGCCAGCAGTTCCGGGGGGGGCGAGCAGTACTTC
CASSSGGGEQYF
>TRBD2|once|TRBJ2-7|TRBV10-3
TGTGCCATCACCACACTAGCGGGGGCCTCAGGCGAGCAGTACTTC
CAITTLAGASGEQYF
>NA|NA|TRBJ1-2|TRBV11-3
TGTGCCAGCACCCCTCCCGACAGGTCAGCGAACTATGGCTACACCTTC
CASTPPDRSANYGYTF
>TRBD2|once|TRBJ2-7|TRBV12-3/TRBV12-4
TGTGCCAGCAGTCGGGAGGGCCGCTCCGAGCAGTACTTC
CASSREGRSEQYF
>NA|NA|TRBJ2-7|TRBV9
TGTGCCAGCAGCGTAGAGGACAGCACCTCCTACGAGCAGTACTTC
CASSVEDSTSYEQYF
>NA|NA|TRBJ2-7|TRBV10-3
TGTGCCATCAGTGATTTATTGGGCAGCTCCTACGAGCAGTACTTC
CAISDLLGSSYEQYF